This T cell receptor beta chain stems from a study of blood T cell repertoires in COVID-19 (dated by TCRdb to 2020 to 2022). The study in broad terms: The collaborator samples originated in the United States, Italy and Spain and spanned the acute and convalescent phases of COVID-19. Where HLA class I and class II types were available, the types were taken from metadata supplied by the sample provider, not from assay-based typing. The dataset comprised deeply sampled blood TCRbeta repertoires from subjects exposed to, actively infected with, or recovered from COVID-19. The samples were drawn from the first 160 participants of the ongoing ImmuneRACE study and from 1,254 subjects provided by 6 global collaborators. Sample metadata almost always included a de-identified subject ID, COVID-19 status, age in years and sex. The repertoires were released in a freely available public database meant as a resource for research on the immune response to SARS-CoV-2. The prospective study material was composed of cDNA or gDNA derived from T cells, B-cell-depleted T cells, or PBMCs.

Collaborating institutions collected whole blood in K2EDTA tubes following their own protocols. Collaborator samples were shipped for TCRbeta analysis as frozen whole blood, isolated PBMCs, or DNA extracted from either sample type. TCRbeta CDR3 regions were amplified from genomic DNA using the immunoSEQ Assay, a bias-controlled multiplex PCR. The authors' pipeline ran thus. Within the assay, amplification of reference gene primers was used to estimate how many nucleated cells each sample contained. To quantify the absolute abundance of each unique TCRbeta CDR3 rearrangement, sequence reads were collapsed and filtered. Productive Simpson clonality was computed per sample as the square root of Simpson's diversity index over productive rearrangements. Here the immuneACCESS table is served through TCRdb, limited to in-frame sequences with V and J called. Missing clones are a known gap in these copies; in checked studies unresolved V genes cover under half, and the rest lacks a known reason. V and J calls and clone size come straight from that table; D and trimming were deduced from the DNA. In all, the sample holds 110,000 or so clones, and 65% to 90% of those were seen once. About 3.8% of the sample goes to the ten largest clones.

Of note for this clone: It lacks a known antigen. Base qualities are missing; no much larger clone stands one base away.

Points the paper makes about the study in general: Clinical and demographic metadata were provided uncurated, with the amount varying by source and participant.

Including cysteine and phenylalanine, the CDR3 has 15 amino acids. Only the CDR3 portion is preserved as DNA: 45 bases, with reading frame beginning at the first base. Looking up the germline V gene (reference sequence) yields CDR1 GTSNPN and CDR2 SVGIG. V is shortened by 0 bases, J by 8 bases, and the region joining them spans 14 bases. The rearranged segments are TRBV30 and TRBJ1-6, with the D gene too uncertain to name. Material: peripheral blood. The receptor was derived from a man in his fifties with acute or convalescent COVID-19. The DNA sequence reads TGTGCCTGGAGTGTACAGAGCTTTCAGGATTCACCCCTCCACTTT. It is translated as CAWSVQSFQDSPLHF. Full variable domain (CDR3 extended with the reference TRBV30 and TRBJ1-6 proteins): SQTIHQWPATLVQPVGSPLSLECTVEGTSNPNLYWYRQAAGRGLQLLFYSVGIGQISSEVPQNLSASRPQDRQFILSSKKLLLSDSGFYLCAWSVQSFQDSPLHFGNGTRLTVT.